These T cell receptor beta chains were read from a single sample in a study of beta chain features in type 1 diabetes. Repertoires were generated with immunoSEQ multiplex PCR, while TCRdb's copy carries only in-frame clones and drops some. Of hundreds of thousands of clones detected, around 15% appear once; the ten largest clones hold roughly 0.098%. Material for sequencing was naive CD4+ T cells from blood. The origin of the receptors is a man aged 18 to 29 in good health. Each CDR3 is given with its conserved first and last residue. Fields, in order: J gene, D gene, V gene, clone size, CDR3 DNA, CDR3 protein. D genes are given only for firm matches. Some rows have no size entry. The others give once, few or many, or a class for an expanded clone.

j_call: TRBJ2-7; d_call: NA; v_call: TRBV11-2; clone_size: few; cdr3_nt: TGTGCCAGCAGCCCCATCCAGGGGATGGGCTACGAGCAGTACTTC; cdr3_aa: CASSPIQGMGYEQYF
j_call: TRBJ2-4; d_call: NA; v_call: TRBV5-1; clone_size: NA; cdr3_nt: TGCGCCAGCAGCTTTTTAGGGGAGACAGCGGAGGGGATAGCCAAAAACATTCAGTACTTC; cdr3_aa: CASSFLGETAEGIAKNIQYF
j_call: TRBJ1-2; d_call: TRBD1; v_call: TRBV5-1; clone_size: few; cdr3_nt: TGCGCCAGCAGCTTGGGGGGACAGATTTCTAACTATGGCTACACCTTC; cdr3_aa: CASSLGGQISNYGYTF
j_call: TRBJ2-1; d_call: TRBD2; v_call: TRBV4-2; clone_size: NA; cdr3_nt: TGTGCCAGCAGCCCCTATAGCGGGAGCTCCTACAATGAGCAGTTCTTC; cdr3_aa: CASSPYSGSSYNEQFF
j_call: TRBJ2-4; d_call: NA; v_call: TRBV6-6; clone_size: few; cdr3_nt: TGTGCCAGCAGTTGGGACGGGGCCAAAAACATTCAGTACTTC; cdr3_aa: CASSWDGAKNIQYF
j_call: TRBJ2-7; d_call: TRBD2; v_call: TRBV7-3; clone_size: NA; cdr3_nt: TGTGCCAGCAGCGGGACTAGCGGGAGCCGCGAGCAGTACTTC; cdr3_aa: CASSGTSGSREQYF
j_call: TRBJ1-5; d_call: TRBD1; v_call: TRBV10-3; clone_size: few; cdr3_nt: TGTGCCATCAGTGAGTCGCCGACAGGGAAGGATCAGCCCCAGCATTTT; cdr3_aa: CAISESPTGKDQPQHF
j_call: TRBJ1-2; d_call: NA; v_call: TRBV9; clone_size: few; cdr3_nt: TGTGCCAGCAGCTCGGGGGATAACTATGGCTACACCTTC; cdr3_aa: CASSSGDNYGYTF
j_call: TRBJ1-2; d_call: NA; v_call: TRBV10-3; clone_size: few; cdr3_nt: TGTGCCATCAGTGAGCCGATAGACAGAGGGCTTGGCTACACCTTC; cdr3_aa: CAISEPIDRGLGYTF
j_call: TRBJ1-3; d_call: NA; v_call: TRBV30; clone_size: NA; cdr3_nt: TGTGCCTGGAGTGTCAGGTTAGGCTCTGGAAACACCATATATTTT; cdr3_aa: CAWSVRLGSGNTIYF
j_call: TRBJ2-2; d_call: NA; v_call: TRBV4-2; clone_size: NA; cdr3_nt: TGTGCCAGCAGCCTCCCGCAGGGGCCCGGGGAGCTGTTTTTT; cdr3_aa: CASSLPQGPGELFF
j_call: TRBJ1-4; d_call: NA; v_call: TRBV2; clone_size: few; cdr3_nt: TGTGCCAGCAGGGTGACAGGCGCTGCAACTAATGAAAAACTGTTTTTT; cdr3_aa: CASRVTGAATNEKLFF
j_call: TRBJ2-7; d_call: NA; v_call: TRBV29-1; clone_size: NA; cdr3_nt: TGCAGCGTTGCGATTCCGGGCCCGGGAGAGCAGTACTTC; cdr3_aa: CSVAIPGPGEQYF
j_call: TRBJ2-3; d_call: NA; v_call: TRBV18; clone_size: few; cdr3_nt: TGTGCCAGCTCACCCGGTAGAGGCAGTAGCACAGATACGCAGTATTTT; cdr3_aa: CASSPGRGSSTDTQYF
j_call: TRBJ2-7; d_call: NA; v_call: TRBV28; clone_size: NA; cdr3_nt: TGTGCCAGCACCGCGCAGGGTATAAGGCAGTACTTC; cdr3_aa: CASTAQGIRQYF
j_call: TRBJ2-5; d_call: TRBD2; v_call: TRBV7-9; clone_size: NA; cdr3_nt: TGTGCCAGCAGCCCTGGACTAGCGGGACGCGAGACCCAGTACTTC; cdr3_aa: CASSPGLAGRETQYF
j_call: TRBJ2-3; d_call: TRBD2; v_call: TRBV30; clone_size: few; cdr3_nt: TGTGCCTGGAGCCGCTCTCCGGGGAGGGTCACAGATACGCAGTATTTT; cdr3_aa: CAWSRSPGRVTDTQYF
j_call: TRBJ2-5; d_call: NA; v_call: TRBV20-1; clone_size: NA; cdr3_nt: TGCAGTCCTGTCAGGGGGACCCAGTACTTC; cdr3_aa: CSPVRGTQYF
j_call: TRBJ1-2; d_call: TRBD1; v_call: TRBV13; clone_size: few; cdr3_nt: TGTGCCAGCAGCCGAGGGGGACAGACTAACTATGGCTACACCTTC; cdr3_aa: CASSRGGQTNYGYTF
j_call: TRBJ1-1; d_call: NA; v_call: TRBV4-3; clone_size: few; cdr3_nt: TGCGCCAGCAGCCAAGATTTGACAGGGAACACTGAAGCTTTCTTT; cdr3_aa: CASSQDLTGNTEAFF
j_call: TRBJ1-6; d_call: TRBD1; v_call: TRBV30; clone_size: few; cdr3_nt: TGTGCCTGGAGGCGGACAGGGCGGAATTCACCCCTCCACTTT; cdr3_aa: CAWRRTGRNSPLHF
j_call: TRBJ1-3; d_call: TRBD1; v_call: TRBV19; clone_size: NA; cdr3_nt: TGTGCCAGTAGTATCCGGGGACAGAGGAACACCATATATTTT; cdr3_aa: CASSIRGQRNTIYF
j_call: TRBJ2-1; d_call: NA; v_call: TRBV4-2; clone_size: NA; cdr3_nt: TGTGCCAGCAGCCTCCCAGGAGGGGGATACAATGAGCAGTTCTTC; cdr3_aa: CASSLPGGGYNEQFF